This T cell receptor (beta chain) comes out of a study of blood T cell repertoires in COVID-19 (dated by TCRdb to between 2020 and 2021). With respect to the entire study: The collaborator samples originated in the United States, Italy and Spain and spanned the acute and convalescent phases of COVID-19. The prospective study material was composed of cDNA or gDNA derived from T cells, B-cell-depleted T cells, or PBMCs. The dataset comprised deeply sampled blood TCRbeta repertoires from subjects exposed to, actively infected with, or recovered from COVID-19. The repertoires were made available in a free public database intended to serve as a resource for research on the immune response to SARS-CoV-2. Samples came from the ongoing ImmuneRACE study (first 160 participants) plus 1,254 subjects from 6 global collaborators. The sample metadata nearly always contained a de-identified subject ID, COVID-19 status, age in years and sex. Where available, HLA class I and class II types were obtained from metadata supplied by the sample provider rather than from assay-based typing.

TCRbeta CDR3 regions were amplified from genomic DNA by means of the immunoSEQ Assay, a bias-controlled multiplex PCR. The paper's processing steps were these. The number of nucleated cells in each sample was estimated by amplification of reference gene primers within the assay. To quantify the absolute abundance of each unique TCRbeta CDR3 rearrangement, sequence reads were collapsed and filtered. For each sample, productive Simpson clonality was calculated by taking the square root of Simpson's diversity index across productive rearrangements. TCRdb limited this immuneACCESS table to in-frame rearrangements with V and J called. A share of clones is missing; checked studies link under half to unresolved V genes, and the rest is unexplained. V, J and clone size are those of that table, while D and trimming were read from the DNA. This sample gives 200,000 to 250,000 clones in total; 70% to 90% of them show up just once. Around 2.8% of the sample rests with the top ten.

Overall results and qualifications from the work: The amount of clinical and demographic metadata varied by source and participant and was provided uncurated.

As regards this clone: Its antigen is not yet known. No qualities accompany the bases; no much larger clone lies one base away.

Samples from volunteer blood donors who had recovered from COVID-19 were contributed by a second Seattle source. The collaborating institutions used their own protocols to collect whole blood in K2EDTA tubes. For TCRbeta analysis, collaborator samples were shipped as frozen whole blood, as isolated PBMCs, or as DNA extracted from either sample type. V is clipped by 1 base and J by 8 bases, and the sequence between their germline boundaries is 11 bases long. CDR1 and CDR2 are drawn from the germline V gene: MGHDK, SYGVNS. The CDR3, from cysteine to phenylalanine, totals 13 residues. Left in the record is the CDR3 DNA by itself, 39 bases read in frame from the first base.

This TCR was sampled from a woman in her 30s who had recovered from COVID-19. The chain is assembled from TRBV25-1 and TRBJ1-2; the D gene is perhaps TRBD1, from 6 matching bases. The sequencing input was peripheral blood. The bases are TGTGCCAGCAGTGAATGGGCAGGGGAAGGCTACACCTTC. It translates to CASSEWAGEGYTF.